Listed below are T cell receptor beta chains from one sample, sequenced in a study of blood T cell repertoires in COVID-19. Clones were sequenced by immunoSEQ multiplex PCR, and TCRdb holds only the in-frame ones, with some missing. The sample records a few hundred thousand clones, around 89% being singletons. Sequenced: PBMCs or T cells enriched from blood (not recorded which). The origin of the receptors is a woman in her thirties who had recovered from COVID-19. The CDR3 runs from the conserved cysteine through the conserved F or W. The size of a clone is reported for some rows only, either as once, few or many, or as a class for expanded clones.

length | size | V | CDR3
18 | - | TRBV4-1 | CASSQDNKRLLRDQPQHF
18 | - | TRBV24-1 | CATSDPQGGVLGTDTQYF
16 | - | TRBV4-2 | CASSQLQGLRYNEQFF
17 | - | TRBV15 | CATSRDSRQGAGNTIYF
14 | - | TRBV4-3 | CASSQDPEEGAQYF
13 | - | TRBV6-5 | CASRTDREQPQHF
17 | - | TRBV7-9 | CASSKNSGAGGGHEQFF
15 | - | TRBV19 | CASSPRTAANTEAFF
15 | once | TRBV7-6 | CASSLGGQGKEKLFF
14 | - | TRBV6-5 | CASRVDRGTTEAFF
15 | - | TRBV15 | CATSRDFLATDTQYF
14 | - | TRBV5-5 | CASSFNRGQETQYF
14 | - | TRBV4-1 | CASSPQTDLYEQYF
15 | - | TRBV7-2 | CASSLVASGTNEQFF
16 | - | TRBV27 | CASSFRSGGSYNEQFF
14 | - | TRBV25-1 | CASRQGTGVYEQYF
17 | - | TRBV28 | CASSILGTVHSGNTIYF
15 | - | TRBV11-3 | CASSQGTSGNNEQFF
20 | - | TRBV10-3 | CAISELLGTGVSGLRNTIYF
14 | - | TRBV7-2 | CASSLVPGNREEYF
17 | - | TRBV7-2 | CASSPRQGAPRNTEAFF
15 | - | TRBV9 | CASSVKGQGSYGYTF
14 | once | TRBV21-1 | CAGNGMKAGNEQFF
14 | - | TRBV18 | CASSPGDSGNTIYF
14 | many | TRBV28 | CASSFSLEVDTQYF
14 | - | TRBV18 | CASSPTGGNQPQHF
12 | - | TRBV2 | CASSAVSYEQYF
17 | once | TRBV4-1 | CASSQDILGSRDTEAFF
15 | - | TRBV28 | CASSPQTGGLHEQYF
13 | - | TRBV27 | CASSLMSTYEQYF
13 | - | TRBV7-9 | CASSYGTVYEQYF
11 | - | TRBV20-1 | CSASVTYTQYF
13 | - | TRBV7-8 | CASRWDWGTAQYF